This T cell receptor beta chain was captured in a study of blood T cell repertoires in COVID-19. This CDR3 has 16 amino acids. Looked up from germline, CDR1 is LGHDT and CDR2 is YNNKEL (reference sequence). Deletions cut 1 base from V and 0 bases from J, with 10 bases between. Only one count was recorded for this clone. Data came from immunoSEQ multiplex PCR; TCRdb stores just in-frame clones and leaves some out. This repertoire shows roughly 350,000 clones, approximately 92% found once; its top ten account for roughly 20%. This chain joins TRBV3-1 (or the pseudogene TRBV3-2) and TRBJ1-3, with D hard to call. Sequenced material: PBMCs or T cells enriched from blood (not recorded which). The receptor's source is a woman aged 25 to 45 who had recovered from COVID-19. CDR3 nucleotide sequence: TGTGCCAGCAGCCAAGGTTGGGCCGCCTCTGGAAACACCATATATTTT. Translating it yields CASSQGWAASGNTIYF.